This TCR beta chain comes out of a study of T cells after posttransplantation cyclophosphamide (TCRdb year 2016). For the wider study: Using TRB sequencing, the study followed how the T cell repertoire reconstituted after myeloablative bone marrow transplantation in which posttransplantation cyclophosphamide served as GVHD prophylaxis. Antigen receptor sequencing was done on samples from 35 to 45 PTCy-treated patients and from approximately 16 related bone marrow donors of those patients. Blood from all 34 PTCy patients with 1-year posttransplant specimens was subjected to TRB sequencing. Up to roughly 3 additional blood samples from 2 to 5.2 years after transplant were also TRB-sequenced in 3 patients, as was pretransplant blood from 4 patients. Because TRA and TRB clonality correlated tightly in fewer than ten samples, the subsequent TCR analyses were limited to TRB only. Public TRB sequences were searched against a database of over 3,500 sequences associated with responses to pathogens, tumor antigens, self-antigens and alloantigens.

TRB sequencing was run on genomic DNA with either the immunoSEQ assay at survey resolution or the hsTCRB kit. The study's processing was this. The immunoSEQ software was used for initial read processing, and the LymphoSeq R package was used for repertoire analyses. Clonality was computed as 1 minus normalized Shannon entropy; Gini coefficient was also calculated for each TRB dataset. Phenotypes of unsorted samples were inferred by mapping TRB sequences from sorted subsets of the recipient or donor onto the same recipient's unsorted samples. The immuneACCESS repertoire file appears here via TCRdb, limited to in-frame rearrangements. These files lack a portion of the clones; in checked studies, under half of the deficit traces to unresolved V genes, and the cause of the others is not known. Clonal size and the V and J genes are those of that table, whereas D and trimming came from the DNA. This sample gives about 2,700 clones in total; almost 75% of them show up just once. The ten largest clones add up to 20% to 25% of the sample.

The PTCy-treated patients were drawn from a prospective, multi-institutional clinical trial. Peripheral blood and bone marrow mononuclear cells were isolated by Ficoll-Hypaque density centrifugation and cryopreserved. About this clone: It lacks a known antigen. Base qualities are not recorded, but no much larger clone differs from it by a single base.

The full study reports these points: Across approximately 45 patients, TRB clonality was highly associated with recipient CMV seropositivity and CMV reactivation, and diversity in PTCy patients was similar to diversity in CNI/methotrexate controls. Donor-recipient similarity was low at 1-2 months but increased during the first year, and donor CD8+ memory clones often dominated later blood repertoires. The TRB repertoires of T cells infiltrating skin or GI tract showed only limited overlap with the TRB repertoires of T cells in blood.

The germline V gene supplies CDR1 SGHTA and CDR2 FQGNSA. V has 0 bases trimmed and J has 6 bases trimmed; junction bases matching no gene number 10. From cysteine to phenylalanine, the CDR3 is 19 amino acids long. Only CDR3 DNA remains: 57 bases, in frame from the first base. Specimen: PBMCs. The rearrangement combines TRBV7-2 with TRBJ2-4, with TRBD2 identical over 14 junction bases. The sequence was obtained from a man aged 25-40 years with a blood cancer, CMV-positive, and with a related stem cell donor. The CDR3 amino acid sequence is: CASSLAGGLAGVTGNIQYF. The DNA sequence is as follows: TGTGCCAGCAGCTTAGCGGGGGGACTAGCGGGAGTTACCGGAAACATTCAGTACTTC.